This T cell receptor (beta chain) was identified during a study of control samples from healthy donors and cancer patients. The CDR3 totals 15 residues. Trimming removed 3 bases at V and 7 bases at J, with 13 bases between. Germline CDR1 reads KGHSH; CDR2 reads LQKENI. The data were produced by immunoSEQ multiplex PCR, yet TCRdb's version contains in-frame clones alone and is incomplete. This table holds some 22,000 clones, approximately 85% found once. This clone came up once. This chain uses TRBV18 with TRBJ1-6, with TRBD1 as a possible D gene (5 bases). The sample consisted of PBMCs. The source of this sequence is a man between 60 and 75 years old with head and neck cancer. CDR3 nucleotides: TGTGCCAGCTCACCGTCAAGTCCAGGGAATTCACCCCTCCACTTT. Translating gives CASSPSSPGNSPLHF.